This T cell receptor beta chain is from a study of shared clonotypes between healthy human individuals. Across the whole study: Those who served as donors were a couple of women and three men between the ages of 18 and 49.

The CDR3 is 15 amino acids. The germline V gene has CDR1 MNHNS and CDR2 SASEGT. Trimming stripped 3 bases from V and 3 bases from J, with 14 bases between. The data were produced by immunoSEQ multiplex PCR, yet TCRdb's version contains in-frame clones alone and is incomplete. The sample includes roughly 300,000 clones, over 70% seen only once; the top ten take roughly a tenth. The sample comprised memory CD4+ T cells sorted from blood. Subset defined: CD45RA-negative fraction. The rearrangement links TRBV6-1 to TRBJ2-5; D is undetermined. This receptor was identified in a man younger than 40 in good health. The chain's CDR3 is CASSDDGPGKETQYF. The CDR3 DNA is TGTGCCAGCAGTGATGATGGCCCTGGAAAAGAGACCCAGTACTTC.